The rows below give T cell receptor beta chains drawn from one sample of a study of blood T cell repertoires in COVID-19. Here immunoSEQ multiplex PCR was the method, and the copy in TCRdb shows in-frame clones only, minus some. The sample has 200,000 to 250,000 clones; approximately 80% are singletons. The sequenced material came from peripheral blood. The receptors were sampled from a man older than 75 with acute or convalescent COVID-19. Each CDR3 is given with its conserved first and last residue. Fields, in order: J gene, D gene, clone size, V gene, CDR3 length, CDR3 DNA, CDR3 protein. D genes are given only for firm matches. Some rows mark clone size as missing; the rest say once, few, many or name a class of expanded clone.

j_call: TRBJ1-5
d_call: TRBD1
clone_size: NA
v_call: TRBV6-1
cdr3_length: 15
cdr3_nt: TGTGCCAGCAGTGAGTGGGGACAGAACAATCAGCCCCAGCATTTT
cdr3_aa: CASSEWGQNNQPQHF

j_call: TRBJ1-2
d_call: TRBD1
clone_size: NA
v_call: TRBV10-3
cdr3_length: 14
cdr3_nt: TGTGCCACCGCGGACAGGGGCGTGGACTATGGCTACACCTTC
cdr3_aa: CATADRGVDYGYTF

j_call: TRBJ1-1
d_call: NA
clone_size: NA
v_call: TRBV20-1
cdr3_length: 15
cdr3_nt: TGCAGTGCTAGTCTCGGGGGTACAGGGAACACTGAAGCTTTCTTT
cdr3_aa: CSASLGGTGNTEAFF

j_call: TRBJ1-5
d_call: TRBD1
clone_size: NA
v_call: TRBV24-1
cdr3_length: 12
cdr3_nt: TGTGCCACCAGTAGACAGGGGCCGCCCCAGCATTTT
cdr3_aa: CATSRQGPPQHF

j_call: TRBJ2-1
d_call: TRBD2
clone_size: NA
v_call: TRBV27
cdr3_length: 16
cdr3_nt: TGTGCCAGCAGCCAAATTCTAGCGGGAGCTCGGAATGAGCAGTTCTTC
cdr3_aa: CASSQILAGARNEQFF

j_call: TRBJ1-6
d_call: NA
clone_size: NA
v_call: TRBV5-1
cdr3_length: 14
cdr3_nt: TGCGCCAGCAGCTTTGGGGCGCCGGGTTCACCCCTCCACTTT
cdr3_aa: CASSFGAPGSPLHF

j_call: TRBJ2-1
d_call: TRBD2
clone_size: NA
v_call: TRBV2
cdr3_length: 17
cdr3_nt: TGTGCCAGCAGTCGTGGGACTAGCGGGGGGGGTTACAATGAGCAGTTCTTC
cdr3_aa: CASSRGTSGGGYNEQFF

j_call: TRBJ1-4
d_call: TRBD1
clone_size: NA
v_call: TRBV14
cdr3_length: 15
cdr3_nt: TGTGCCAGCAGCCTCCAAGGGGGCTTGGGTGAAAAACTGTTTTTT
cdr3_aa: CASSLQGGLGEKLFF

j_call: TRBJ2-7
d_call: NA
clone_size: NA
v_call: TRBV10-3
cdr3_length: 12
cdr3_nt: TGTGCCATCAGTGAGAGCAGGTACGAGCAGTACTTC
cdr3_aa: CAISESRYEQYF

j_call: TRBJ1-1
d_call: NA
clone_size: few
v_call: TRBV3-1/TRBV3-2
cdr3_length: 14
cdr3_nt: TGTGCCAGCAGCCTGTCCGAGTTGAACACTGAAGCTTTCTTT
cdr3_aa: CASSLSELNTEAFF

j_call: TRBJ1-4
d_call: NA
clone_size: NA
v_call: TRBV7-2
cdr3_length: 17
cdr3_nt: TGTGCCAGCAGCTTAGCCCACGGGACCAGCGGGAGTGAAAAACTGTTTTTT
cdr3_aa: CASSLAHGTSGSEKLFF

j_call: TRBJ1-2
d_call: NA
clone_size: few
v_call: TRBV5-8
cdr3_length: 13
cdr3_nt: TGTGCCAGCAGCATAGGACTGTACTATGGCTACACCTTC
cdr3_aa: CASSIGLYYGYTF

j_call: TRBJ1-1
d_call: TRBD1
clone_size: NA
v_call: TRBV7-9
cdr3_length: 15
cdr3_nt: TGTGCCAGCAGCGCCCAGGGACAGATCTACACTGAAGCTTTCTTT
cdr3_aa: CASSAQGQIYTEAFF

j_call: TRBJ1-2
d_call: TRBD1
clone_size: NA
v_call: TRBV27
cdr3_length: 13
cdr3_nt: TGTGCCAGCAGCTCGACAGGGAACTATGGCTACACCTTC
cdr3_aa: CASSSTGNYGYTF

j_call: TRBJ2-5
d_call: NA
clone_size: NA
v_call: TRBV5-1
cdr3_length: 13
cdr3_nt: TGCGCCAGCAGCTTGGGGGGAGAAGAGACCCAGTACTTC
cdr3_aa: CASSLGGEETQYF

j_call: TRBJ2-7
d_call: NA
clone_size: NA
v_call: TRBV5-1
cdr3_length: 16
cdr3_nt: TGCGCCAGCAGCATCGAACAGGGAGATCTTTGGAATTCGCAGTACTTC
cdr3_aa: CASSIEQGDLWNSQYF

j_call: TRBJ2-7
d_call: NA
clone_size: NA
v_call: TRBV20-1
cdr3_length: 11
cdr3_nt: TGCAGCCCCGGAGGGGGCCGTGAGCAGTACTTC
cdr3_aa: CSPGGGREQYF